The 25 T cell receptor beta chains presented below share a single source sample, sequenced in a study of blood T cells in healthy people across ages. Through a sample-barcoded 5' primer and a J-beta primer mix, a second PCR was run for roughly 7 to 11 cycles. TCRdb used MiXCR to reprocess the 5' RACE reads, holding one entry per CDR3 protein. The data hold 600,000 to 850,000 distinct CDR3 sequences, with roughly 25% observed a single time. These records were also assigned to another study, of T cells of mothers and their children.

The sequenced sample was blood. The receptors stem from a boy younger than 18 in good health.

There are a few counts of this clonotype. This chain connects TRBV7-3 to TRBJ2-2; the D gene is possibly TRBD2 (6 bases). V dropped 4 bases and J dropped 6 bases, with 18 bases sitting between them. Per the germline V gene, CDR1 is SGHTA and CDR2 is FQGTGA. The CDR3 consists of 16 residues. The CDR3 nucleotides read TGTGCCAGCAGCTCAAGTCGGGCGGGGATCCCCGGGGAGCTGTTTTTT. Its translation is CASSSSRAGIPGELFF.

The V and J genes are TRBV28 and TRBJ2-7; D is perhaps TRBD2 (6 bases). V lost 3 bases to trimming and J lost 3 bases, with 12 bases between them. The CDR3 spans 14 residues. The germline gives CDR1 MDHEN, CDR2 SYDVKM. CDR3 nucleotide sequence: TGTGCCAGCAGTTTCCCCGGGACTCTCTACGAGCAGTACTTC. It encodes CASSFPGTLYEQYF.

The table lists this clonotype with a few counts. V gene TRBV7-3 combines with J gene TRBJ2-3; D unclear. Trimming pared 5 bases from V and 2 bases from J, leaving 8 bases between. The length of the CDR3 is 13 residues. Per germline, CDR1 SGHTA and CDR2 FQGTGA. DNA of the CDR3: TGTGCCAGCAGCCCTTTTCTCACAGATACGCAGTATTTT. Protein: CASSPFLTDTQYF.

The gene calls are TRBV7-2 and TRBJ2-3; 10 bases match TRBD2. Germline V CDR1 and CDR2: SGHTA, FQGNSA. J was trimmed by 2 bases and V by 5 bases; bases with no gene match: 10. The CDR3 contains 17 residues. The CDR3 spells CASSLPSGRTHTDTQYF. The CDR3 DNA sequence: TGTGCCAGCAGCCTCCCTAGCGGGAGAACCCACACAGATACGCAGTATTTT.

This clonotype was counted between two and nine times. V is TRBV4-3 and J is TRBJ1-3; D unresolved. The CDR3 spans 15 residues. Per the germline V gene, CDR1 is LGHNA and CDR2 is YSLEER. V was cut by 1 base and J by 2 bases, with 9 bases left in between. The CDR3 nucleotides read TGCGCCAGCAGCCAAGGAGGCGGGGCTGGAAACACCATATATTTT. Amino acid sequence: CASSQGGGAGNTIYF.

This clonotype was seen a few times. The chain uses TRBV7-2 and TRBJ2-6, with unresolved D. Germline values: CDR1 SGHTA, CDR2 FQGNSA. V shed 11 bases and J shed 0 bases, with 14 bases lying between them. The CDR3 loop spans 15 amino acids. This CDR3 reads CASRLDSSGANVLTF. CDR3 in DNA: TGTGCCTCCCGACTTGATAGCTCTGGGGCCAACGTCCTGACTTTC.

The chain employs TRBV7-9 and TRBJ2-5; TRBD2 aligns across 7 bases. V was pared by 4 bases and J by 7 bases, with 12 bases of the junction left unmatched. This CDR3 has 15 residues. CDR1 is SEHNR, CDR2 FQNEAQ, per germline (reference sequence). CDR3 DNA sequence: TGTGCCAGCAGCTCTGGGACTACCATCGTGGGGACCCAGTACTTC. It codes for CASSSGTTIVGTQYF.

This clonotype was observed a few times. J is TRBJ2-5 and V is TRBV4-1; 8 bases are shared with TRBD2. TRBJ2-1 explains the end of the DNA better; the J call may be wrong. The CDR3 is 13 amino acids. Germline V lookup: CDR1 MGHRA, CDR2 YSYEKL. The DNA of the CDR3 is TGCGCCAGCAGCCAGCTCGCGGGGGGTGAGCAGTTCTTC. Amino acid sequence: CASSQLAGGEQFF.

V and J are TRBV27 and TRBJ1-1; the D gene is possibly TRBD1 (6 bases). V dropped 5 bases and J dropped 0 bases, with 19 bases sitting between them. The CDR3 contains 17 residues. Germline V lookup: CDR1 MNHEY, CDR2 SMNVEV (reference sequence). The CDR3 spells CASSKILRTEMNTEAFF. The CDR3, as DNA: TGTGCCAGCAGTAAAATACTACGGACAGAAATGAACACTGAAGCTTTCTTT.

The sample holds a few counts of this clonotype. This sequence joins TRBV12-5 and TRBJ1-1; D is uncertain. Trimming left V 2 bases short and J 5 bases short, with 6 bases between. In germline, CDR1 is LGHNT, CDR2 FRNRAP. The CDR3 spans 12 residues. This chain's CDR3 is CASGLFGTEAFF. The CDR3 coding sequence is TGTGCTAGTGGTTTGTTCGGGACTGAAGCTTTCTTT.

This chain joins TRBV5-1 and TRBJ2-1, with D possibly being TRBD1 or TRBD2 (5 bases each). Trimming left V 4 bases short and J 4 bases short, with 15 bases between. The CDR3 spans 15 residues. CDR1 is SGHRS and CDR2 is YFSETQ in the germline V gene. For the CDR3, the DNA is TGCGCCAGCAGCACCGGGACGGATGCTTACAATGAGCAGTTCTTC. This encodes CASSTGTDAYNEQFF.

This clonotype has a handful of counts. DNA of the CDR3: TGCAGTGCTAGATACGGGGTAGGGGCGAACTATGGCTACACCTTC. This codes for CSARYGVGANYGYTF. V gene TRBV20-1 combines with J gene TRBJ1-2, with a tentative D call TRBD1 (5 bases). CDR1 DFQATT and CDR2 SNEGSKA come from the germline V gene (reference sequence). V lost 2 bases, J lost 2 bases, and 15 bases lay in between. The CDR3 is made up of 15 amino acids.

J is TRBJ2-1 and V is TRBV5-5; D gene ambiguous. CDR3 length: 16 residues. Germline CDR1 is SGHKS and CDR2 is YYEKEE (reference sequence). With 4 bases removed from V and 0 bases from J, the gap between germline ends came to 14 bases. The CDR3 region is CASSAELGISYNEQFF. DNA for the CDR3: TGTGCCAGCAGCGCCGAGTTAGGGATCTCCTACAATGAGCAGTTCTTC.

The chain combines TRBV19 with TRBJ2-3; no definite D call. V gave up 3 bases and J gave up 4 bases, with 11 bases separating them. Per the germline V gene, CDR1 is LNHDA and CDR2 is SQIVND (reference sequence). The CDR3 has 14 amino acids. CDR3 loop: CASSIWQEPDTQYF. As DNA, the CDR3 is TGTGCCAGTAGTATTTGGCAGGAACCAGATACGCAGTATTTT.

Here the CDR3 reads CSVEDADRAYGYTF. For the CDR3, the DNA is TGCAGCGTTGAAGATGCCGACAGGGCCTATGGCTACACCTTC. The V gene is TRBV29-1, the J gene TRBJ1-2; 7 bases map to TRBD1. Germline V lookup: CDR1 SQVTM, CDR2 ANQGSEA. J was trimmed by 4 bases and V by 0 bases; bases with no gene match: 5. This CDR3 has 14 residues.

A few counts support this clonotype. CDR3 nucleotide sequence: TGTGCCAGCAGCTTTGGCAGGGAGGGAGAGACCCAGTACTTC. As protein: CASSFGREGETQYF. This rearrangement joins TRBV7-3 to TRBJ2-5, with TRBD2 matching 7 bases. The junction had 5 bases not matched to a gene; V was cut back by 3 bases and J by 4 bases. Germline CDR1 is SGHTA and CDR2 is FQGTGA. This CDR3 is built from 14 residues.

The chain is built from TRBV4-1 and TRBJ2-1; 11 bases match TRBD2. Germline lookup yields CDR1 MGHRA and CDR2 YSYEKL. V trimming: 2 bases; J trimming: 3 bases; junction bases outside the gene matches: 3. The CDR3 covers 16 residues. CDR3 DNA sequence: TGCGCCAGCAGCCAACCACTAGCGGGGGACTACAATGAGCAGTTCTTC. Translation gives CASSQPLAGDYNEQFF.

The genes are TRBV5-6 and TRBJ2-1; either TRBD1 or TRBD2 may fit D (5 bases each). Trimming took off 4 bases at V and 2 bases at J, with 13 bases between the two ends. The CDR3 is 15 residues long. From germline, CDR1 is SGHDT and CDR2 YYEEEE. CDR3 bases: TGTGCCAGCAGCCGCATCAGGGACGCCTACAATGAGCAGTTCTTC. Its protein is CASSRIRDAYNEQFF.

The CDR3, as DNA: TGCAGTGCTAGGTTTGGCGTCCCGTCCCTTGCGGAGCAGTACTTC. Protein sequence: CSARFGVPSLAEQYF. The V and J genes are TRBV20-1 and TRBJ2-5, with D hard to call. The V end was cut by 3 bases, the J end by 11 bases, with 25 bases between. Germline V gene sequence: CDR1 DFQATT, CDR2 SNEGSKA (reference sequence). CDR3 length: 15 residues.

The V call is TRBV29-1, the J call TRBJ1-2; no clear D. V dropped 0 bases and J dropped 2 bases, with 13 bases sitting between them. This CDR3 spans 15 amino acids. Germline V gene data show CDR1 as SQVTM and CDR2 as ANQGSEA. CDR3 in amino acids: CSVEEDWASNYGYTF. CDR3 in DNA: TGCAGCGTTGAAGAGGATTGGGCCAGCAACTATGGCTACACCTTC.

CDR3 residues: CASRFNREGETQYF. In DNA, the CDR3 is TGTGCCAGCAGATTTAACAGGGAAGGGGAGACCCAGTACTTC. The chain combines TRBV6-1 with TRBJ2-5; tentatively, D is TRBD1 (6 bases). CDR1 MNHNS and CDR2 SASEGT come from the germline V gene. V was trimmed by 6 bases and J by 5 bases, leaving 16 bases between them. There are 14 residues in the CDR3.

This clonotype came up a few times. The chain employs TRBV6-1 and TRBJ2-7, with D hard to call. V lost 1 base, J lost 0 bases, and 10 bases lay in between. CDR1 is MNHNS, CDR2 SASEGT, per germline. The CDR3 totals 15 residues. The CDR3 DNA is TGTGCCAGCAGTGAAGAGGGCGGACGCTCCTACGAGCAGTACTTC. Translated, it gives CASSEEGGRSYEQYF.

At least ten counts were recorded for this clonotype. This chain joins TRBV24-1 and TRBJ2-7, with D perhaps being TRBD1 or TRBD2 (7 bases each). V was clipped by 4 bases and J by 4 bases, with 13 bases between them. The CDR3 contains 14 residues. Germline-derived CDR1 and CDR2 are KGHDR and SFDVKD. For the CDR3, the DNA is TGTGCCACCAGTGAAACAGGGGAGGGGTACGAGCAGTACTTC. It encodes CATSETGEGYEQYF.

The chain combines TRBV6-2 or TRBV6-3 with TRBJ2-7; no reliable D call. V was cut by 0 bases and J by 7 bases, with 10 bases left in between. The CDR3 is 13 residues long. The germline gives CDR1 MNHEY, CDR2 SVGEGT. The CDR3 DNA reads TGTGCCAGCAGTTACTCCACATTTGGAGAGCAGTACTTC. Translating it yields CASSYSTFGEQYF.

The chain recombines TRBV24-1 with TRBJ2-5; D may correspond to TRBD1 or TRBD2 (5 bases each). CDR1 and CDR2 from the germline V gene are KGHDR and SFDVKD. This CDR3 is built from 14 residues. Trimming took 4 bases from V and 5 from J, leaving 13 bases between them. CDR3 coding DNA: TGTGCCACCAGTGACTACGCAGGGAGTGAGACCCAGTACTTC. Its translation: CATSDYAGSETQYF.